This is a list of T cell receptor beta chains from one sample in a study of blood T cell repertoires in COVID-19. Sequenced by immunoSEQ multiplex PCR; TCRdb stores in-frame clones only, minus some. The top ten clones hold more than 4% of a sample with under 500,000 clones, more than 85% of them seen once. Sequenced sample: peripheral blood. All receptors derive from a woman aged 30 to 39 with acute or convalescent COVID-19. CDR3s include the opening cysteine and the closing phenylalanine or tryptophan. D genes are given only for firm matches. The size of a clone is reported for some rows only, either as once, few or many, or as a class for expanded clones.

v_call	d_call	j_call	clone_size	cdr3_nt	cdr3_aa
TRBV2	TRBD2	TRBJ2-2	-	TGTGCCAGCAGCCCGACTCTAGCGGGGACCCAAAAGACTAACACCGGGGAGCTGTTTTTT	CASSPTLAGTQKTNTGELFF
TRBV24-1	TRBD1	TRBJ2-2	-	TGTGCCACCAGTGACACAGGGGCCGGGGAGCTGTTTTTT	CATSDTGAGELFF
TRBV30	TRBD1	TRBJ2-7	-	TGTGCCTGGGGACAGGGGAGAACCTACGAGCAGTACTTC	CAWGQGRTYEQYF
TRBV9	TRBD2	TRBJ2-1	-	TGTGCCAGCAGCTCCGGGACTAGCGGGGGGTGGAGTGAGCAGTTCTTC	CASSSGTSGGWSEQFF
TRBV2	TRBD1	TRBJ2-7	-	TGTGCCAGCTTCCAAAGTAGGGGGCCGAACGAGCAGTACTTC	CASFQSRGPNEQYF
TRBV11-3	-	TRBJ2-7	-	TGTGCCAGCAGCTTAGGGCAGGGTGAGATGGACGAGCAGTACTTC	CASSLGQGEMDEQYF
TRBV7-2	-	TRBJ1-2	-	TGTGCCAGCAGCCAATTTCGCCTTAGGGGGAGAGGCTATGGCTACACCTTC	CASSQFRLRGRGYGYTF
TRBV7-8	-	TRBJ1-2	few	TGTGCCAGCAGCCTCGCGGCGTGGGATGGCTACACCTTC	CASSLAAWDGYTF
TRBV6-5	TRBD2	TRBJ2-7	-	TGTGCCAGCAGAGAGTTGGCGGGGGGGCAGTACGAGCAGTACTTC	CASRELAGGQYEQYF
TRBV6-1	TRBD1	TRBJ1-1	once	TGTGCCAGCAGTGAAGACGTATGGGGGACAGGGTTCACTGAAGCTTTCTTT	CASSEDVWGTGFTEAFF
TRBV29-1	-	TRBJ1-1	many	TGCAGCGTTGAAGATTCCGGTGAAGCTTTCTTT	CSVEDSGEAFF
TRBV7-2	-	TRBJ1-1	-	TGTGCCAGCAGCTCCGGACTCCTCTTGTACACTGAAGCTTTCTTT	CASSSGLLLYTEAFF
TRBV6-5	-	TRBJ2-1	-	TGTGCCAGCAGTTACCGACGGAGCGAGCAGTTCTTC	CASSYRRSEQFF
TRBV6-6	TRBD1	TRBJ1-1	-	TGTGCCAGCAGCCTACGGACAGGGGAGAACACTGAAGCTTTCTTT	CASSLRTGENTEAFF
TRBV3-1/TRBV3-2	-	TRBJ2-7	-	TGTGCCAGCAGCCAAGGGTCAGGAGGGGGCAGGTACGAGCAGTACTTC	CASSQGSGGGRYEQYF
TRBV6-2/TRBV6-3	-	TRBJ1-1	-	TGTGCCAGCAGTTACTTCCGGAACACTGAAGCTTTCTTT	CASSYFRNTEAFF
TRBV20-1	TRBD1	TRBJ1-2	-	TGCAGTGCTAGTGCAGGGGGCAATGGCTACACCTTC	CSASAGGNGYTF
TRBV18	-	TRBJ2-2	-	TGTGCCAGCTCACCACGGGACAAACCCCCCGGGGAGCTGTTTTTT	CASSPRDKPPGELFF
TRBV7-9	-	TRBJ1-5	once	TGTGCCAGCGGAGGGGCGGCTAAGCCCCAGCATTTT	CASGGAAKPQHF
TRBV29-1	-	TRBJ1-2	-	TGCAGCGCGATTGGGGACACCACCTATGGCTACACCTTC	CSAIGDTTYGYTF
TRBV18	TRBD1	TRBJ2-7	-	TGTGCCAGCTCAGAACAGGGGCCAACGGACGAGCAGTACTTC	CASSEQGPTDEQYF
TRBV10-2	-	TRBJ2-5	-	TGCGCCAGCAGTGAGTGGTTCTCGACGGGGGAGGAGACCCAGTACTTC	CASSEWFSTGEETQYF
TRBV6-1	-	TRBJ1-3	-	TGTGCCAGCAGTGAATGGGCAGGGGTCGGAAACACCATATATTTT	CASSEWAGVGNTIYF
TRBV5-1	-	TRBJ2-7	few	TGCGCCAGCACCGGGAGTCCCTACGAGCAGTACTTC	CASTGSPYEQYF
TRBV24-1	-	TRBJ2-5	-	TGTGCCACCAGTACACAGGGTAGCGAGACCCAGTACTTC	CATSTQGSETQYF
TRBV7-8	-	TRBJ1-3	many	TGTGCCAGCAGCTTACGTCGGCAGGTTTTTGATCAAAACACCATATATTTT	CASSLRRQVFDQNTIYF
TRBV28	-	TRBJ1-2	-	TGTGCCAGCAGTTTCCTGGCAGGGGACGGGGGGGGCACCTTC	CASSFLAGDGGGTF
TRBV7-9	TRBD1	TRBJ2-3	-	TGTGCCAGCAGCGCATTCGGACAGGTTACAGATACGCAGTATTTT	CASSAFGQVTDTQYF
TRBV3-1/TRBV3-2	-	TRBJ2-3	-	TGTGCCAGCAGCGGGAGCTGGGATACGCAGTATTTT	CASSGSWDTQYF
TRBV21-1	-	TRBJ2-4	once	TGTGCCAGCAGCCAAAAGGGGGGGGATATCCTAGCCAAAAACATTCAGTACTTC	CASSQKGGDILAKNIQYF
TRBV15	TRBD1	TRBJ2-2	-	TGTGCCACACAGGGGACCGGGGAGCTGTTTTTT	CATQGTGELFF
TRBV6-1	-	TRBJ1-6	once	TGTGCCAGCAGTGAAGGGGCCAGGGGAAGATTTAATTCACCCCTCCACTTT	CASSEGARGRFNSPLHF
TRBV2	-	TRBJ1-4	-	TGTGCCAGCAGTGAAGGAGGGAGGGGGGAAAAACTGTTTTTT	CASSEGGRGEKLFF
TRBV5-1	TRBD1	TRBJ2-5	-	TGCGCCAGCAGAATTAGTACAGGGGGAGAGACCCAGTACTTC	CASRISTGGETQYF
TRBV7-2	-	TRBJ1-5	-	TGTGCCAGCAGCTTAGCGGGAGGTTGGCCCCAGCATTTT	CASSLAGGWPQHF
TRBV6-5	TRBD1	TRBJ2-7	few	TGTGCCAGCAGCCGGGACACAGGGGGCTGGCAGTACTTC	CASSRDTGGWQYF
TRBV30	-	TRBJ1-3	-	TGTGCCTGGGGGGCCGCAGGGCCCCTAAAATTATATTTT	CAWGAAGPLKLYF
TRBV7-9	-	TRBJ2-3	-	TGTGCCAGCAGCCCTAGCGTTTTAGAGGTCGGGGTGCGCAAAGATACGCAGTATTTT	CASSPSVLEVGVRKDTQYF
TRBV7-3	-	TRBJ2-1	once	TGTGCCAGCAGCATTACTAGGAACAATGAGCAGTTCTTC	CASSITRNNEQFF